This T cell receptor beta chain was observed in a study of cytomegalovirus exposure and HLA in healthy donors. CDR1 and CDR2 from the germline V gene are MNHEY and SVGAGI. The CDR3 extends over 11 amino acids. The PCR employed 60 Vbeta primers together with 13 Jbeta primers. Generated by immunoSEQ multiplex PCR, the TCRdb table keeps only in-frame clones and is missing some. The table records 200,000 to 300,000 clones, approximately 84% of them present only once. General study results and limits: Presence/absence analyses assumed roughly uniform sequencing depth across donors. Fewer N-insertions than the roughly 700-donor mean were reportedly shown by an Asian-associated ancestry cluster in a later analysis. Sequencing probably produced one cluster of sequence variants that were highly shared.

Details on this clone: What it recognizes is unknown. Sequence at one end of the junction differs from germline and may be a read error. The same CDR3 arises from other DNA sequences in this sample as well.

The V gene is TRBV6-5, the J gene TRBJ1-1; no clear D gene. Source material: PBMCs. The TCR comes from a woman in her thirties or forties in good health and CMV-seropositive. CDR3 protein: CASIGNTEAFF. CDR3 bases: TGTGCCAGCATCGGGAACACTGAGGCTTTCTTT.